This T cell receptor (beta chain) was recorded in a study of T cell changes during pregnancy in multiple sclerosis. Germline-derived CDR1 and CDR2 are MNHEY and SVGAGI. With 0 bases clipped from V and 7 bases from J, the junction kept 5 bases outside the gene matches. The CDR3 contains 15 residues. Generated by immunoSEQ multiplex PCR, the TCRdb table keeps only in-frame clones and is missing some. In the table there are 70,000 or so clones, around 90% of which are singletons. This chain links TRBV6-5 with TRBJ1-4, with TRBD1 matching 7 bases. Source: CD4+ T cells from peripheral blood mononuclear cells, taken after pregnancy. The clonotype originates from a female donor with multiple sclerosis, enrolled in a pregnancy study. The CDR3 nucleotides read TGTGCCAGCAGTTACTCGTCAGGGGGAGGTGAAAAACTGTTTTTT. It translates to CASSYSSGGGEKLFF.